The 13 T cell receptor beta chains listed next were all sequenced from one sample in a study of post-analysis software for immune sequencing data. What these receptors recognize is not known. Study results and caveats: Patients used five TRBV segments, including TRBV5-6, TRBV5-1 and TRBV20-1, more often than controls.

Unique molecular identifiers tagged the TCR beta cDNA libraries. TCRdb called the PCR reads again in MiXCR, with one record for every CDR3 protein. The sample contains approximately 440,000 distinct CDR3 sequences, around 40% of which appear only once. The sequenced material came from blood. The receptor set was obtained from a girl between 5 and 17 years old with multiple sclerosis.

This clonotype was detected only a few times. This rearrangement joins TRBV7-3 to TRBJ2-5; 9 bases match TRBD2. The J call may be in error: the DNA end matches TRBJ2-7 better. The CDR3 is made up of 14 amino acids. CDR1 is SGHTA and CDR2 is FQGTGA in the germline V gene. DNA for the CDR3: TGTGCCAGCAGCTTAAAAGCGGGAGGCGGCGAGCAGTACTTC. As protein: CASSLKAGGGEQYF.

The chain joins TRBV7-3 to TRBJ1-5; no definite D call. Trimming removed 2 bases from V and 4 bases from J, with 6 bases in between. CDR1 is SGHTA, CDR2 FQGTGA, per germline. This CDR3 is built from 13 residues. The CDR3, as DNA: TGTGCCAGCAGCTTATCTCCTAATCAGCCCCAGCATTTT. Protein product: CASSLSPNQPQHF.

The J gene is TRBJ1-1, the V gene TRBV20-1; D call uncertain. This CDR3 is 12 amino acids long. Trimming removed 7 bases from V and 7 bases from J, with 16 bases in between. Germline CDR1 and CDR2: DFQATT and SNEGSKA (reference sequence). The CDR3 region is CSDQMLRLEAFF. Written as DNA, the CDR3 is TGCAGTGATCAGATGCTCCGACTTGAAGCTTTCTTT.

The rearrangement uses TRBV12-3 or TRBV12-4 and TRBJ1-2; D ambiguous. V lost 6 bases and J lost 5, with 7 bases in between. The CDR3 extends over 11 amino acids. The CDR3 nucleotides are TGTGCCAGCAGCCGCAAATATGGCTACACCTTC. Encoded protein: CASSRKYGYTF.

This clonotype came up a few times. The chain couples TRBV27 to TRBJ1-4; 9 bases are shared with TRBD1. After removal of 5 bases from V and 6 bases from J, the junction contained 10 bases not matched to a gene. The V gene's germline CDR1 is MNHEY and CDR2 SMNVEV (reference sequence). This CDR3 is built from 16 residues. The CDR3 DNA is TGTGCCAGCAGTCCCGGGACAGGGATTGGTGATGAAAAACTGTTTTTT. Protein sequence: CASSPGTGIGDEKLFF.

This clonotype was observed a few times. At one end, the junction sequence differs from germline, possibly due to a read error. The chain recombines TRBV6-2 or TRBV6-3 with TRBJ2-6; D is ambiguous. The CDR3 sequence is 14 residues long. Germline V gene data show CDR1 as MNHEY and CDR2 as SVGEGT. This CDR3 is CASSYFTGTNVLTF. For the CDR3, the DNA is TGTGCCAGCAGTTACTTTACTGGGACCAACGTCCTGACTTTC.

This clonotype was recorded a few times. The V gene is TRBV6-5, the J gene TRBJ1-1; D gene uncertain. V was trimmed by 7 bases and J by 4 bases, leaving 10 bases between them. CDR1 is MNHEY, CDR2 SVGAGI, per germline. CDR3 length: 12 amino acids. The CDR3 loop reads CASKMEGTEAFF. DNA for the CDR3: TGTGCCAGCAAGATGGAAGGCACTGAAGCTTTCTTT.

The chain carries TRBV4-3 and TRBJ2-4, with D perhaps TRBD1 or TRBD2 (5 bases each). Gene TRBJ2-7 matches the end of the DNA better, so the J call may be wrong. The CDR3 contains 15 residues. From germline, CDR1 is LGHNA and CDR2 YSLEER. The DNA for the CDR3 is TGCGCCAGCAGCCCTGAGGATGGGGGTTCCTACGAGCAGTACTTC. It yields the protein CASSPEDGGSYEQYF.

The chain carries TRBV10-3 and TRBJ1-1, with D tentatively TRBD1 (6 bases). The CDR3 loop spans 13 amino acids. Germline assignment: CDR1 ENHRY and CDR2 SYGVKD. Trimming cost V 4 bases and J 12 bases, with 18 bases left between them. The CDR3 DNA reads TGTGCCATCAGTGGGGCCGCGGGGGCATCTCCTTTCTTT. Translated: CAISGAAGASPFF.

This rearrangement joins TRBV11-2 to TRBJ1-2; no reliable D call. Deletions cut 1 base from V and 1 base from J, with 7 bases between. This CDR3 contains 14 residues. Germline assignment: CDR1 SGHAT and CDR2 FQNNGV. The CDR3 reads CASSLGLINYGYTF. CDR3 coding DNA: TGTGCCAGCAGCTTAGGGCTGATTAACTATGGCTACACCTTC.

A few counts support this clonotype. The V call is TRBV28, the J call TRBJ2-6, with TRBD1 matching 7 bases. The CDR3 has 17 residues. Looked up from germline, CDR1 is MDHEN and CDR2 is SYDVKM. V lost 6 bases to trimming and J lost 1 base; unmatched junction nucleotides: 9. Written as DNA, the CDR3 is TGTGCCAGCAGGACAGGGTCACTCGTTTCTGGGGCCAACGTCCTGACTTTC. Protein sequence: CASRTGSLVSGANVLTF.

The CDR3 here is CSAPQFTSGTYNEQYF. The DNA for the CDR3 is TGCAGTGCTCCTCAGTTTACTAGCGGGACTTACAATGAGCAGTACTTC. The chain joins TRBV20-1 to TRBJ2-1, with 10 bases aligning to TRBD2. The tail of the sequence fits TRBJ2-7 better, so the J call may be wrong. The CDR3 loop spans 16 amino acids. Germline CDR1 and CDR2: DFQATT and SNEGSKA (reference sequence).

The chain has TRBV28 and TRBJ2-5; 7 nucleotides match TRBD2. TRBJ2-7 explains the end of the DNA better; the J call may be wrong. This CDR3 is 10 amino acids long. Germline V CDR1 and CDR2: MDHEN, SYDVKM. CDR3: CASTGGEQYF. The CDR3 DNA reads TGTGCCAGCACGGGGGGCGAGCAGTACTTC.